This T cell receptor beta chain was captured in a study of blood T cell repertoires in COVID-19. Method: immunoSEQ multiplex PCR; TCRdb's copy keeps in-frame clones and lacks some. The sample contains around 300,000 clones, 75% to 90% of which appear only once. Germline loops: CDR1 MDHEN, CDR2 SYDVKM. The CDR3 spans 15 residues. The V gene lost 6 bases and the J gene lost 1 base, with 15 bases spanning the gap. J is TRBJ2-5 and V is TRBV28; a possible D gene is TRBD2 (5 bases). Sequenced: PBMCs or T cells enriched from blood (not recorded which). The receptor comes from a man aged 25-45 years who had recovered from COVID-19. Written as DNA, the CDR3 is TGTGCCAGCAGCCTCAACCCGGGAACCCAAGAGACCCAGTACTTC. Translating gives CASSLNPGTQETQYF.